This T cell receptor beta chain was recovered during a study of beta chain features in type 1 diabetes. About the study: Patients looked much like healthy donors when it came to age, gender and cell yields.

Germline V CDR1 and CDR2: SQVTM, ANQGSEA. V was pared by 7 bases and J by 5 bases, with 21 bases between. This CDR3 is 14 amino acids long. Points on this clone: Antigen: not known.

What was sequenced were expressed TCRB transcripts, since all of the isolated RNA had been reverse transcribed. Produced via immunoSEQ multiplex PCR; TCRdb's table is partial and in-frame only. The top ten clones hold around 0.017% of a sample with hundreds of thousands of clones, approximately 10% of them seen once. Study-level results: Among patients with Type 1 diabetes, TCRB CDR3s were moderately but significantly shorter in every one of the four CD4+ subsets.

The receptor's source is a man aged 25-45 years with type 1 diabetes. What was sequenced was naive CD4+ T cells from blood. The V and J genes are TRBV29-1 and TRBJ2-7; a weak D match, TRBD1 (6 bases). The CDR3 region is CSGIPHGAGDEQYF. The CDR3 nucleotides read TGCAGCGGAATACCCCATGGGGCAGGGGACGAGCAGTACTTC.